This TCR beta chain was obtained from a study of PD-1 and CTLA-4 blockade in melanoma. The V end lost 8 bases, the J end lost 7 bases, and 14 bases lay between the germline ends. The CDR3 has 12 residues. Per germline, CDR1 KGHSH and CDR2 LQKENI. Clones were sequenced by immunoSEQ multiplex PCR, and TCRdb holds only the in-frame ones, with some missing. This table holds 8,500 to 13,000 clones, approximately 85% found once. This rearrangement joins TRBV18 to TRBJ1-2, with a possible D match to TRBD1 (5 bases). This specimen was CD8+ T cells from peripheral blood, taken from a patient given anti-PD-1 treatment. This receptor was identified in a human donor with melanoma. The CDR3 is CASSYSGLGYTF. CDR3 coding DNA: TGTGCCAGCAGCTATTCAGGGCTTGGCTACACCTTC. The full variable domain, completed using reference TRBV18 and TRBJ1-2, is NAGVMQNPRHLVRRRGQEARLRCSPMKGHSHVYWYRQLPEEGLKFMVYLQKENIIDESGMPKERFSAEFPKEGPSILRIQQVVRGDSAAYFCASSYSGLGYTFGSGTRLTVV.